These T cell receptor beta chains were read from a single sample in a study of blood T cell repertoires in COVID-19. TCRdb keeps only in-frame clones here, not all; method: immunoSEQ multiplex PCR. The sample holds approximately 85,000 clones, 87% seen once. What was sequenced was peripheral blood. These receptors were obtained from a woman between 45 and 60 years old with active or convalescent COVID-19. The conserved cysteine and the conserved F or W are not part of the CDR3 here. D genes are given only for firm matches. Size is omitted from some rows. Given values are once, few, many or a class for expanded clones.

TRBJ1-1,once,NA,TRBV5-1,ASSSGVLNTEAF
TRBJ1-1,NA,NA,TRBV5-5,ASSALGGPNTEAF
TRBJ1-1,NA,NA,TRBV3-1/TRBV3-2,ASSQVRIGSGTEAF
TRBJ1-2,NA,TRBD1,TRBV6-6,ASSSADRAGYT
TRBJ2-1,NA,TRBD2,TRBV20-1,SASSGGLSYNEQF
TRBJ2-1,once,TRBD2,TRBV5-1,ASSWGLAGGPMNEQF
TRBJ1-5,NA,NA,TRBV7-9,ASSLAGEGNQPQH
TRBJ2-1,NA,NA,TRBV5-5,ASLTGLNEQF
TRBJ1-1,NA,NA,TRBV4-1,ASSKEMNTEAF
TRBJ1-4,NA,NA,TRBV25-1,ASSEIRQTTGEKLF
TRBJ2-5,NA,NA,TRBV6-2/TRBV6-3,ASSSGQRGQETQY